This TCR beta chain originates from a study of blood T cell repertoires in COVID-19. Overall study context: Sample material is recorded as cDNA or gDNA derived from T cells, B-cell-depleted T cells, or PBMCs.

Measured with immunoSEQ multiplex PCR; TCRdb has only the in-frame clones, and not every one. The data contain about 210,000 clones, around 80% of them singletons. Germline lookup yields CDR1 MNHEY and CDR2 SMNVEV (reference sequence). The CDR3 length is 15 residues. The ends lost 3 bases at V and 1 base at J; junction bases unmatched: 5. This clonotype was sampled from a human donor in a cohort sampled during active COVID-19. The chain links TRBV27 to TRBJ2-7, with TRBD2 identical over 8 bases. The sequenced sample was peripheral blood. This CDR3 is CASSLGSGRSYEQYF. The CDR3, as DNA: TGTGCCAGCAGTTTGGGAAGCGGGAGATCCTACGAGCAGTACTTC.